The subject of this entry is one TCR beta chain. The antigen remains unidentified. These data are taken from a study of shared clonotypes between healthy human individuals. General observations from the study: Large depth notwithstanding, sorted-subset sequencing proved incomplete by rarefaction. Since donors were few, the genetic and exposure-history diversity represented was limited. Sequencing depth was predicted to influence how clonotypes are shared among donors.

Here immunoSEQ multiplex PCR was the method, and the copy in TCRdb shows in-frame clones only, minus some. The sample includes some 2,500,000 clones, roughly 92% seen only once; the top ten take 0.3% to 0.45%. The CDR3 is 14 amino acids. Germline lookup yields CDR1 MNHNY and CDR2 SVGAGI (reference sequence). V was trimmed by 4 bases and J by 1 base, leaving 9 bases between them. Sequenced: naive CD4+ T cells from PBMCs. Subset defined: CD45RA+ positively selected. This receptor was identified in a man between 18 and 35 years old in good health. Some clones in this sample may be carry-over from other donors' samples. The V call is TRBV6-6, the J call TRBJ2-3; D not certain. The CDR3 DNA sequence: TGTGCCAGCAGTTCCCCGGCAGGCACAGATACGCAGTATTTT. This sequence encodes CASSSPAGTDTQYF.